This entry concerns a single TCR beta chain. In the original analysis: Estimation of nucleated cell counts was performed using reference gene primer amplification. Libraries were prepared by immunoSEQ multiplex PCR; TCRdb keeps only in-frame clonotypes and omits some of them. From that table come the V and J calls and clone size; the DNA was used to work out D and trimming. Counted here are more than 250,000 clones, approximately 83% occurring once; the ten biggest clones make up roughly 2.1%. The length of the CDR3 is 15 residues. CDR1 is SGHVS and CDR2 is FQNEAQ in the germline V gene. Trimming pared 1 base from V and 3 bases from J, leaving 13 bases between. These data originate in a study of blood T cell repertoires in COVID-19. Study summary: In each case, the material was cDNA or gDNA derived from T cells, B-cell-depleted T cells, or PBMCs.

Material for sequencing was peripheral blood. The source of this sequence is a woman aged 30 to 39 who had recovered from COVID-19. The chain links TRBV7-8 to TRBJ2-7; weak D call: TRBD2 (5 bases). CDR3 DNA: TGTGCCAGCAGCTTAGAAGGGCTAGCAGACTACGAGCAGTACTTC. Translating it yields CASSLEGLADYEQYF.